This TCR beta chain was captured in a study of control samples from healthy donors and cancer patients. Generated by immunoSEQ multiplex PCR, the TCRdb table keeps only in-frame clones and is missing some. The sample yields about 160,000 clones, around 96% seen once. The CDR3 loop spans 16 amino acids. Trimming removed 1 base from V and 1 base from J; junction bases left unmatched: 2. CDR1 is LGHNT and CDR2 is FRNRAP in the germline V gene. The source is a woman between 35 and 50 years old in good health. The J gene is TRBJ2-5, the V gene TRBV12-5; 11 nucleotides match TRBD1. Sequencing was carried out using blood. The CDR3 region is CASGLGGQGAQETQYF. The CDR3, as DNA: TGTGCTAGTGGTTTGGGCGGACAGGGGGCCCAAGAGACCCAGTACTTC. Filled out from reference TRBV12-5 and TRBJ2-5, the complete variable domain reads DARVTQTPRHKVTEMGQEVTMRCQPILGHNTVFWYRQTMMQGLELLAYFRNRAPLDDSGMPKDRFSAEMPDATLATLKIQPSEPRDSAVYFCASGLGGQGAQETQYFGPGTRLLVL.